Below are 21 T cell receptor beta chains sequenced from a single sample in a study of T-cell reconstitution after alpha-beta-depleted transplantation in children. Unique molecular identifiers were built into the TCRbeta library. In TCRdb, the PCR reads were re-called with MiXCR into one record per CDR3 protein. The sample carries roughly 120,000 distinct CDR3 sequences, 10% recorded once. This sample comprised PBMCs from the stem cell graft donor, obtained from the stem cell graft. All receptors derive from a human donor who donated a stem cell graft to a child with acute lymphoblastic leukemia.

At least ten counts were recorded for this clonotype. This chain links TRBV24-1 with TRBJ2-1; TRBD2 matches at 11 bases. Germline V gene data show CDR1 as KGHDR and CDR2 as SFDVKD. The J segment lost 2 bases and the V segment lost 2 bases, leaving 4 bases of the junction unmatched. The CDR3 spans 17 residues. The CDR3 nucleotides read TGTGCCACCAGTGATTCTGGACTAGCGGGCACCTACAATGAGCAGTTCTTC. As protein: CATSDSGLAGTYNEQFF.

This clonotype was counted many times. The V call is TRBV5-1, the J call TRBJ1-6; 8 nucleotides agree with TRBD1. The CDR3 totals 15 residues. V dropped 0 bases and J dropped 10; count of bases not matched to a gene: 6. Per germline, CDR1 SGHRS and CDR2 YFSETQ. The DNA for the CDR3 is TGCGCCAGCAGCTTGGAGCAGGGGGCAGGGTCACCCCTCCACTTT. It encodes CASSLEQGAGSPLHF.

This clonotype occurred many times. The chain recombines TRBV7-8 with TRBJ2-4; D ambiguous. CDR3 length: 14 residues. The V gene's germline CDR1 is SGHVS and CDR2 FQNEAQ. Trimming pared 4 bases from V and 7 bases from J, leaving 14 bases between. Here the CDR3 DNA reads TGTGCCAGCAGCTACACCCCGGAACCCAACATTCAGTACTTC. Translated, it gives CASSYTPEPNIQYF.

This clonotype was observed at least ten times. This chain connects TRBV12-5 to TRBJ1-5; the D is unclear. The CDR3 consists of 11 residues. Trimming took 3 bases from V and 7 from J, leaving 4 bases between them. CDR1 and CDR2 (germline): LGHNT, FRNRAP. Written as DNA, the CDR3 is TGTGCTAGTGGTTTTTCCCAGCCCCAGCATTTT. Translation: CASGFSQPQHF.

Note on this clonotype: This may come from a read error, since a much larger clone is one base off. This rearrangement joins TRBV19 to TRBJ2-5; D remains unclear. The CDR3 is 14 amino acids. Germline V gene sequence: CDR1 LNHDA, CDR2 SQIVND (reference sequence). V lost 3 bases and J lost 5, with 13 bases in between. The CDR3 loop is CASSIMGIDETQYF. The CDR3 nucleotides are TGTGCCAGTAGTATTATGGGGATTGATGAGACCCAGTACTTC.

At least ten counts were recorded for this clonotype. The chain has TRBV13 and TRBJ1-2; D not certain. CDR3 length equals 11 residues. With 3 bases removed from V and 8 bases from J, the gap between germline ends came to 7 bases. The germline gives CDR1 PRHDT, CDR2 FYEKMQ (reference sequence). CDR3 bases: TGTGCCAGCAGCTTGGTCGGGGGCTACACCTTC. This translates into CASSLVGGYTF.

J is TRBJ2-2 and V is TRBV5-4; 10 positions match TRBD2. The CDR3 is 15 amino acids. The V gene's germline CDR1 is SGHNT and CDR2 YYREEE (reference sequence). After removal of 4 bases from V and 3 bases from J, the junction contained 3 bases not matched to a gene. CDR3 residues: CASSLTSGDTGELFF. Here the CDR3 DNA reads TGTGCCAGCAGCCTTACTAGCGGGGACACCGGGGAGCTGTTTTTT.

This clonotype was detected ten times or more. The chain links TRBV27 to TRBJ2-3, with 8 bases aligning to TRBD2. The CDR3 spans 17 residues. V trimming: 7 bases; J trimming: 4 bases; junction bases outside the gene matches: 16. The V gene's germline CDR1 is MNHEY and CDR2 SMNVEV (reference sequence). The CDR3 DNA follows: TGTGCCAGCAAAATCCGTAAGGGCGGGAGGTTCGCAGATACGCAGTATTTT. Encoded protein: CASKIRKGGRFADTQYF.

In its sample, this clonotype was seen many times. The chain couples TRBV6-5 to TRBJ2-3, with D possibly called TRBD1 or TRBD2 (5 bases each). V was clipped by 6 bases and J by 0 bases, with 13 bases between them. This CDR3 has 15 residues. Germline values: CDR1 MNHEY, CDR2 SVGAGI. CDR3 amino acids: CASRRDVPSTDTQYF. The CDR3 DNA follows: TGTGCCAGCAGACGGGACGTCCCTAGCACAGATACGCAGTATTTT.

This clonotype appeared many times. The CDR3 nucleotides are TGTGCCAGCAGTAGAGGACTGCCAGCAGATACGCAGTATTTT. It specifies CASSRGLPADTQYF. The chain couples TRBV6-1 to TRBJ2-3; D may be TRBD2 (5 bases). There are 14 residues in the CDR3. V dropped 5 bases and J dropped 4 bases, with 13 bases sitting between them. CDR1 is MNHNS, CDR2 SASEGT, per germline.

The chain recombines TRBV4-1 with TRBJ1-5, with D perhaps matching TRBD1 (6 bases). CDR3 length: 16 residues. The ends were cut back, 1 base at V and 7 bases at J, with 17 bases in the middle. Germline loops: CDR1 MGHRA, CDR2 YSYEKL. CDR3 in amino acids: CASSQGQGPSGQPQHF. The CDR3 DNA reads TGCGCCAGCAGCCAAGGCCAGGGGCCGTCAGGGCAGCCCCAGCATTTT.

This clonotype was seen many times. This chain joins TRBV6-6 and TRBJ2-7, with 7 bases identical to TRBD1. CDR1 MNHNY and CDR2 SVGAGI come from the germline V gene (reference sequence). The CDR3 extends over 13 amino acids. The junction had 3 bases not matched to a gene; V was cut back by 2 bases and J by 5 bases. CDR3 residues: CASSYDRVNEQYF. In DNA, the CDR3 is TGTGCCAGCAGTTACGACAGGGTAAACGAGCAGTACTTC.

This clonotype occurred many times. The genes are TRBV28 and TRBJ2-5, with 7 bases that match TRBD1. The CDR3 is 13 amino acids. Germline V gives CDR1 MDHEN, CDR2 SYDVKM. V dropped 6 bases and J dropped 3; count of bases not matched to a gene: 4. The CDR3 is CASRTGWEETQYF. The CDR3 nucleotides read TGTGCCAGCAGGACAGGGTGGGAAGAGACCCAGTACTTC.

This clonotype appeared many times. The chain links TRBV9 to TRBJ2-5, with unresolved D. Germline V gene lookup returns CDR1 SGDLS and CDR2 YYNGEE. Between the trimmed V and J ends, which lost 3 bases and 2 bases, there was a span of 14 bases. This CDR3 comprises 15 residues. The CDR3 DNA sequence: TGTGCCAGCAGCGCACCGATGGGTAGTCAAGAGACCCAGTACTTC. Translating it yields CASSAPMGSQETQYF. Together with reference TRBV9 and TRBJ2-5, the CDR3 gives the full variable domain: DSGVTQTPKHLITATGQRVTLRCSPRSGDLSVYWYQQSLDQGLQFLIQYYNGEERAKGNILERFSAQQFPDLHSELNLSSLELGDSALYFCASSAPMGSQETQYFGPGTRLLVL.

This clonotype came up many times. V is TRBV9 and J is TRBJ2-7, with TRBD1 as a possible D gene (5 bases). Germline V gives CDR1 SGDLS, CDR2 YYNGEE. There are 14 residues in the CDR3. Trimming stripped 1 base from V and 3 bases from J, with 11 bases between. The CDR3, as DNA: TGTGCCAGCAGCGTATATGACAGCGACTACGAGCAGTACTTC. It codes for CASSVYDSDYEQYF.

This clonotype was recorded many times. The chain employs TRBV11-2 and TRBJ2-7; 7 bases fit TRBD1. Germline CDR1 reads SGHAT; CDR2 reads FQNNGV. The CDR3 extends over 16 amino acids. V trimming: 5 bases; J trimming: 1 base; junction bases outside the gene matches: 11. DNA of the CDR3: TGTGCCAGCAGCCTCACAGGGGTGGGGGAATCCTACGAGCAGTACTTC. It encodes CASSLTGVGESYEQYF.

This clonotype has ten or more counts. This chain joins TRBV6-1 and TRBJ1-2, with 7 bases lining up with TRBD1. The germline V gene has CDR1 MNHNS and CDR2 SASEGT. The ends lost 8 bases at V and 6 bases at J; junction bases unmatched: 9. The CDR3 loop spans 13 amino acids. The CDR3 DNA follows: TGTGCCAGCTCCCCGACAGGGTGGAATGGCTACACCTTC. It is translated as CASSPTGWNGYTF.

This clonotype was picked up many times. This chain uses TRBV9 with TRBJ2-1, with a possible D match to TRBD2 (6 bases). Trimming removed 4 bases from V and 2 bases from J, with 13 bases in between. Germline CDR1 is SGDLS and CDR2 is YYNGEE. The CDR3 covers 15 residues. In DNA form, the CDR3 reads TGTGCCAGCAGCCCCAGGAGCGGGCCCTACAATGAGCAGTTCTTC. Its protein is CASSPRSGPYNEQFF.

The rearrangement joins TRBV27 to TRBJ1-5; tentative D call: TRBD1 (5 bases). V gave up 5 bases and J gave up 6 bases, with 14 bases separating them. The CDR3 contains 14 residues. Per germline, CDR1 MNHEY and CDR2 SMNVEV (reference sequence). The CDR3 DNA reads as TGTGCCAGCAGTAAGGGGAGTGGAATTCAGCCCCAGCATTTT. Protein product: CASSKGSGIQPQHF.

This clonotype was counted at least ten times. This chain uses TRBV7-9 with TRBJ2-2; TRBD1 matches at 11 bases. This CDR3 is built from 16 residues. V was pared by 6 bases and J by 6 bases, with 9 bases of the junction left unmatched. Germline-derived CDR1 and CDR2 are SEHNR and FQNEAQ (reference sequence). CDR3 nucleotides: TGTGCCAGCAGAACAGGACAGGGGGCGGTATCCGGGGAGCTGTTTTTT. This codes for CASRTGQGAVSGELFF.

This clonotype has at least ten counts. The chain couples TRBV6-1 to TRBJ1-1; perhaps TRBD1 as D (5 bases). The CDR3 loop spans 14 amino acids. The V and J ends lost 4 bases and 2 bases respectively, with 11 bases between them. The V gene's germline CDR1 is MNHNS and CDR2 SASEGT. The CDR3 DNA is TGTGCCAGCAGTGCCGGGACGGCTAACACTGAAGCTTTCTTT. It encodes CASSAGTANTEAFF.